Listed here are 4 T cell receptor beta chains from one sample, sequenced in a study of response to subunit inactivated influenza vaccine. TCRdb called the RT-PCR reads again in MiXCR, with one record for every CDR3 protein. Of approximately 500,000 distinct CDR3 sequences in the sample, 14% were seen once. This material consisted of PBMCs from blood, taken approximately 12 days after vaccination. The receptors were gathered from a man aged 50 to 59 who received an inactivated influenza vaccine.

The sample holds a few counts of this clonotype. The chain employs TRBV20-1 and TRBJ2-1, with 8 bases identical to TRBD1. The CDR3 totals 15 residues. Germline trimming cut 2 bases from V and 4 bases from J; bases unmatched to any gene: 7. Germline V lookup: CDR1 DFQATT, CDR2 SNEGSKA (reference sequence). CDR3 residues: CSARSGTGFYNEQFF. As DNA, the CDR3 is TGCAGTGCTAGATCCGGGACAGGATTTTACAATGAGCAGTTCTTC.

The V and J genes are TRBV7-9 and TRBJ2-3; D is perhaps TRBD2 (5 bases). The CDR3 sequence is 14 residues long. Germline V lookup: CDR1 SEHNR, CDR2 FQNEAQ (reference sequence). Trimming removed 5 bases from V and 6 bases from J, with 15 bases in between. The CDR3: CASSITTGSDTQYF. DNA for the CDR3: TGTGCCAGCAGCATAACCACGGGGTCGGATACGCAGTATTTT.

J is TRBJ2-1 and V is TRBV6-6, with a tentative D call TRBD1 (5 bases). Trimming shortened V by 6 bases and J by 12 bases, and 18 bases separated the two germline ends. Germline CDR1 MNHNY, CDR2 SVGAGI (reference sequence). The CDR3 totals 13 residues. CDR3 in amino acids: CASRRTGIGVQFF. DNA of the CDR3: TGTGCCAGCAGACGGACGGGCATAGGGGTGCAGTTCTTC.

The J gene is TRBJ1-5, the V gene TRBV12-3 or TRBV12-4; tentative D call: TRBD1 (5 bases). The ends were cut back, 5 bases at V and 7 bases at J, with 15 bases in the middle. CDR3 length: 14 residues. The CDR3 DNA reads TGTGCCAGCAGTCGGGAGGGCAAGGGGCAGCCCCAGCATTTT. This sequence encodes CASSREGKGQPQHF.